Below, 9 T cell receptor beta chains from the same sample are listed, as sequenced in a study of blood T cells in healthy people across ages. Through a sample-barcoded 5' primer and a J-beta primer mix, a second PCR was run for about 6 to 11 cycles. TCRdb ran MiXCR on the 5' RACE reads and lists one entry per CDR3 protein. The profile shows 600,000 to 1,000,000 distinct CDR3 sequences, about 25% of them singletons. These data were also reused for a study on T cells of mothers and their children.

Sequencing input: blood. These receptors all stem from a boy aged 10-17 years in good health.

The V and J genes are TRBV12-3 or TRBV12-4 and TRBJ2-1; no firm D call. CDR3 length: 12 amino acids. Between the trimmed V and J ends, which lost 6 bases and 3 bases, there was a span of 6 bases. The CDR3 DNA is TGTGCCAGCAGCGGCGACTACAATGAGCAGTTCTTC. Residues: CASSGDYNEQFF.

In this sample, this clonotype turned up a few times. The V call is TRBV9, the J call TRBJ2-2, with TRBD2 as a possible D gene (6 bases). The germline V and J ends were trimmed by 0 bases and 7 bases, with 19 bases remaining between them. The CDR3 runs 17 residues. Germline-derived CDR1 and CDR2 are SGDLS and YYNGEE. The chain's CDR3 is CASSVAGGALVDGELFF. DNA for the CDR3: TGTGCCAGCAGCGTAGCCGGGGGAGCCTTGGTCGACGGGGAGCTGTTTTTT.

This clonotype appeared a few times. The V call is TRBV7-9, the J call TRBJ2-7, with 9 bases lining up with TRBD1. V was clipped by 1 base and J by 5 bases; unmatched bases: 9. Germline-derived CDR1 and CDR2 are SEHNR and FQNEAQ (reference sequence). CDR3 size: 16 residues. The CDR3 DNA reads as TGTGCCAGCAGCTTAGGTCCCGGGACAGGGTATCACGAGCAGTACTTC. Translation gives CASSLGPGTGYHEQYF.

The rearrangement joins TRBV6-6 to TRBJ1-1, with TRBD1 as a possible D gene (5 bases). The CDR3 contains 15 residues. Trimming took 2 bases from V and 5 from J, leaving 15 bases between them. Germline V gives CDR1 MNHNY, CDR2 SVGAGI (reference sequence). The CDR3 loop reads CASSYQIPGETEAFF. The CDR3 DNA sequence: TGTGCCAGCAGTTACCAAATCCCGGGGGAAACTGAAGCTTTCTTT.

The V call is TRBV7-8, the J call TRBJ2-4, with D perhaps TRBD1 (6 bases). This CDR3 has 15 residues. CDR1 SGHVS and CDR2 FQNEAQ come from the germline V gene. Trimming left V 4 bases short and J 0 bases short, with 10 bases between. The CDR3 nucleotides read TGTGCCAGCAGCTCAGCGGACAGAGCCAAAAACATTCAGTACTTC. Translation gives CASSSADRAKNIQYF. The entire variable domain, with the rest obtained from reference TRBV7-8 and TRBJ2-4, is as follows: GAGVSQSPRYKVAKRGQDVALRCDPISGHVSLFWYQQALGQGPEFLTYFQNEAQLDKSGLPSDRFFAERPEGSVSTLKIQRTQQEDSAVYLCASSSADRAKNIQYFGAGTRLSVL.

The gene calls are TRBV24-1 and TRBJ2-6; D perhaps matches TRBD1 (6 bases). CDR1 and CDR2 (germline): KGHDR, SFDVKD. This CDR3 region has 16 residues. V lost 4 bases to trimming and J lost 2 bases, with 11 bases between them. Written as DNA, the CDR3 is TGTGCCACCAGTGACCCACAGGGAACTGGGGCCAACGTCCTGACTTTC. Its protein is CATSDPQGTGANVLTF.

The chain recombines TRBV20-1 with TRBJ2-2; 11 bases match TRBD1. CDR1 and CDR2 (germline): DFQATT, SNEGSKA (reference sequence). This CDR3 spans 17 amino acids. V shed 1 base and J 7 bases; nucleotides not matched to a gene: 11. The CDR3 DNA sequence: TGCAGTGCTAGAGCTTCAACCGGGACAGGGGGTCACGGGGAGCTGTTTTTT. It encodes CSARASTGTGGHGELFF.

J is TRBJ2-7 and V is TRBV9; D is possibly TRBD1 or TRBD2 (5 bases each). Trimming stripped 0 bases from V and 0 bases from J, with 13 bases between. Germline V gene lookup returns CDR1 SGDLS and CDR2 YYNGEE. CDR3 length: 16 residues. CDR3 nucleotides: TGTGCCAGCAGCGTAGCGGGGATAGGGGACTCCTACGAGCAGTACTTC. This codes for CASSVAGIGDSYEQYF.

This clonotype was recorded a few times. This sequence joins TRBV6-5 and TRBJ2-1, with D maybe TRBD2 (6 bases). V was pared by 0 bases and J by 0 bases, with 12 bases between. The CDR3 covers 17 residues. Per germline, CDR1 MNHEY and CDR2 SVGAGI. The CDR3 is CASSYSRAGSSYNEQFF. The CDR3 DNA is TGTGCCAGCAGTTACTCCCGGGCCGGGAGCTCCTACAATGAGCAGTTCTTC.